This T cell receptor (beta chain) was identified in a study of CD8 T cells in ankylosing spondylitis (dated by TCRdb to about 2017). At the level of the whole study: The study profiled T cell receptor beta repertoires in healthy donors and ankylosing spondylitis patients to find disease-linked TCR variants. In total, the full study cohort was made up of 108 healthy donors and roughly 27 ankylosing spondylitis patients. Samples of peripheral blood were taken, and for ankylosing spondylitis patients, synovial fluid was collected as well.

General conclusions and limits of the study: Blood from ankylosing spondylitis patients appeared to be characterized by a TCR beta motif made up of several highly homologous amino acid variants. Some of the motif variants had been reported before in the synovial fluid and blood of reactive arthritis patients, a finding that suggests common disease-initiation mechanisms. The disease-linked clones were reported to be significantly enriched in matched synovial fluid samples from ankylosing spondylitis patients. The disease-linked clones showed a CD8+ phenotype and occurred at relatively low frequencies in peripheral blood.

The CDR3 covers 16 residues, taking in both the cysteine and the phenylalanine. Solely the CDR3 DNA is kept, with 48 bases framed from the first base. CDR1 and CDR2 are drawn from the germline V gene (reference sequence): DFQATT, SNEGSKA. Deletion took 0 bases off V and 3 bases off J, with a span of 17 bases between the germline ends. These reads were obtained on an Illumina HiSeq 2500. Quantitative 5'-RACE with molecular barcodes was used to prepare TCR beta libraries. Per the authors' processing: A new computational method based on a probabilistic model of VDJ rearrangement was used to identify disease-linked TCR variants. TCRdb handled the public reads itself, with Q25 trimming in fastp and clone calling in MiXCR, and kept productive beta chains. Each CDR3 protein gets just one entry, which takes the most common genes and DNA from the rows behind it. It is TCRdb's table, rather than the study itself, that gives the V and J calls and clone size. This sample gives about 750,000 distinct CDR3 sequences in total; under 20% of them show up just once. The ten largest clones capture around 19% of the sample.

This clonotype was found a few times. The antigen this receptor binds is unknown. No per-base quality is available; no much larger clone lies one base away. The source is a male donor with ankylosing spondylitis. The specimen was blood, either unsorted or a sorted T cell fraction (not recorded which). The V gene is TRBV20-1 and the J gene is TRBJ1-2; TRBD1 is possibly the D segment (5 matching bases). The DNA sequence reads TGCAGTGCTAGAGAGGGTGGGGCGGGCGGTTACTATGGCTACACCTTC. Its protein product is CSAREGGAGGYYGYTF.